A selection of T cell receptor beta chains follows, all from one sample in a study of post-analysis software for immune sequencing data. From the PCR reads, TCRdb called clonotypes with MiXCR, one entry per CDR3 protein. The data hold roughly 600,000 distinct CDR3 sequences, with 40% to 50% observed a single time. The sample comprised blood. These receptors all stem from a girl aged 5-17 years with multiple sclerosis. CDR3s include the opening cysteine and the closing phenylalanine or tryptophan. Clone size appears in some rows only: once, few, many, or a class for an expanded clone.

abundance	v_gene	j_gene	CDR3aa
-	TRBV12-3/TRBV12-4	TRBJ1-3	CASSFGASGNTIYF
-	TRBV10-3	TRBJ1-1	CAISGQALNTEAFF
few	TRBV7-8	TRBJ2-7	CASSSPTSYEQYF
-	TRBV10-2	TRBJ1-1	CASSPLGMNTEAFF
few	TRBV20-1	TRBJ2-7	CSAAEAGVIYEQYF
-	TRBV29-1	TRBJ2-1	CSLTKGLTYNEQFF
few	TRBV7-8	TRBJ2-7	CASSLGGQSYEQYF
few	TRBV5-6	TRBJ2-7	CASSLGLESSYEQYF
-	TRBV29-1	TRBJ2-1	CSVSGDYYNEQFF
-	TRBV20-1	TRBJ2-3	CSARVGGSPDTQYF
few	TRBV6-4	TRBJ2-1	CASSEGARANEQFF
-	TRBV5-1	TRBJ2-1	CASSFGGTSFHNEQFF
-	TRBV7-2	TRBJ1-1	CASSLNRAMPGTEAFF
once	TRBV5-5	TRBJ2-1	CANSLGLAPSYNEQFF
-	TRBV12-3/TRBV12-4	TRBJ2-1	CASGGPEQFF
-	TRBV10-3	TRBJ2-3	CAIKQQGARGTDTQYF
-	TRBV24-1	TRBJ2-7	CATSDRRSSYAQYF
few	TRBV7-2	TRBJ2-5	CASSLVGGVVETQYF
few	TRBV6-2/TRBV6-3	TRBJ2-7	CASSQGHPGYEQYF
-	TRBV2	TRBJ2-3	CASPLGGRATDTQYF
-	TRBV12-3/TRBV12-4	TRBJ2-5	CASSNRGVETQYF
-	TRBV3-1	-	CASSFSRKLAYEQYF
-	TRBV6-5	TRBJ2-7	CASSSIWTGSYEQYF
-	TRBV6-6	TRBJ1-1	CASSDGAGEAFF
-	TRBV4-1	TRBJ1-4	CASSLQGAKGEKLFF
-	TRBV18	TRBJ2-3	CASSPRLAGGRYTQYF
-	TRBV7-6	TRBJ2-7	CASSLDPLANEQYF
-	TRBV2	TRBJ1-5	CASSVGQGNNQPQHF
-	TRBV12-3/TRBV12-4	TRBJ1-1	CASSFLLNTEAFF
few	TRBV5-1	TRBJ2-3	CASSFRTGSTDTQYF
few	TRBV7-7	TRBJ2-5	CASSLSPGEQETQYF
few	TRBV20-1	TRBJ2-5	CSAFEGGEETQYF
-	TRBV12-3/TRBV12-4	TRBJ2-5	CASRTGDQETQYF
-	TRBV15	TRBJ1-5	CATSRDVARGLHQPQHF
-	TRBV5-1	TRBJ2-7	CASSLAVVTTGEQYF